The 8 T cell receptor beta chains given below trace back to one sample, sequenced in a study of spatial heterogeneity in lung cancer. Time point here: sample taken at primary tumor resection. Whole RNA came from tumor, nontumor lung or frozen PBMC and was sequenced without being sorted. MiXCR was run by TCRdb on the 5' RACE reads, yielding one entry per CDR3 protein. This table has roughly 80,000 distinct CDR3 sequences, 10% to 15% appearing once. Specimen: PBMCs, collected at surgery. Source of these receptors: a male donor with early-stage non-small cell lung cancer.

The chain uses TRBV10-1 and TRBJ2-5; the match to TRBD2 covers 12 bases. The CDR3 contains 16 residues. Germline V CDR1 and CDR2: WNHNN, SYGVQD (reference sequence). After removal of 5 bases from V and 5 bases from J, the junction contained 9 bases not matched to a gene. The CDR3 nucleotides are TGCGCCAGCAGTTCATCGACTAGCGGGGGTATGGAGACCCAGTACTTC. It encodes CASSSSTSGGMETQYF.

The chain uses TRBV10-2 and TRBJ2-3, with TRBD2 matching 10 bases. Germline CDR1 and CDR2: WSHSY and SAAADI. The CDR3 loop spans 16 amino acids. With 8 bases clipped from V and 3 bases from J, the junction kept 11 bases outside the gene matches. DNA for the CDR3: TGCGCCAGCGGGAGGTTCGAGCGGGGGGGAACAGATACGCAGTATTTT. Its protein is CASGRFERGGTDTQYF.

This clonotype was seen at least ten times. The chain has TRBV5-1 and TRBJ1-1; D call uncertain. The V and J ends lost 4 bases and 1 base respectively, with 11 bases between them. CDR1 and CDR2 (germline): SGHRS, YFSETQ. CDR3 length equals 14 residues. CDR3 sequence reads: CASSAGPANTEAFF. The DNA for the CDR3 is TGCGCCAGCAGCGCAGGTCCGGCGAACACTGAAGCTTTCTTT. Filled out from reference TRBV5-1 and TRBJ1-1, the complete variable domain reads KAGVTQTPRYLIKTRGQQVTLSCSPISGHRSVSWYQQTPGQGLQFLFEYFSETQRNKGNFPGRFSGRQFSNSRSEMNVSTLELGDSALYLCASSAGPANTEAFFGQGTRLTVV.

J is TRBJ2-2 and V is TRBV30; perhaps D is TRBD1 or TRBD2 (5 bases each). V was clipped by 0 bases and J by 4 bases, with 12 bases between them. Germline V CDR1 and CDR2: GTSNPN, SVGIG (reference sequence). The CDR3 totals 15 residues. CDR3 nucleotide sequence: TGTGCCTGGAGTGTAGGTCATGGGGGCACCGGGGAGCTGTTTTTT. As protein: CAWSVGHGGTGELFF.

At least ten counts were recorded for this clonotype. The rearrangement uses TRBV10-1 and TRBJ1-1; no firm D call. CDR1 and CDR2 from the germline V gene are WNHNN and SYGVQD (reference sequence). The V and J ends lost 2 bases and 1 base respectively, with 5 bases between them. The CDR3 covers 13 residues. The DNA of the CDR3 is TGCGCCAGCAGTGAGGCGCCGAACACTGAAGCTTTCTTT. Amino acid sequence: CASSEAPNTEAFF.

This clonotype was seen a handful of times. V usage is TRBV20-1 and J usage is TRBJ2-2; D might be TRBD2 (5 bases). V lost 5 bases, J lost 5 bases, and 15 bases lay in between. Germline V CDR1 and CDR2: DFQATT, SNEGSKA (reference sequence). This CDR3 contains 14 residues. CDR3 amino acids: CSAGRSGVTGELFF. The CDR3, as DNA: TGCAGTGCTGGAAGGAGCGGAGTTACCGGGGAGCTGTTTTTT.

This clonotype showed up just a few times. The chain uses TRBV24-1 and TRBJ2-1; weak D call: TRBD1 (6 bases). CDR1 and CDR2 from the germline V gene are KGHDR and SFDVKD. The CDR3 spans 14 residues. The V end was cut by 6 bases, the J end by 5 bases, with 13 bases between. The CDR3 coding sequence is TGTGCCACCAGTTCACAGGGAGTCCACAATGAGCAGTTCTTC. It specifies CATSSQGVHNEQFF.

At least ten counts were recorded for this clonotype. The CDR3 bases are TGTGCCAGCAGGCTACAGGGGGCGTCAGATACGCAGTATTTT. Amino acid sequence: CASRLQGASDTQYF. The V and J genes are TRBV5-4 and TRBJ2-3; TRBD1 aligns across 9 bases. The trim removed 5 bases at V and 4 bases at J, leaving 5 bases unmatched. There are 14 residues in the CDR3. CDR1 and CDR2 (germline): SGHNT, YYREEE (reference sequence).